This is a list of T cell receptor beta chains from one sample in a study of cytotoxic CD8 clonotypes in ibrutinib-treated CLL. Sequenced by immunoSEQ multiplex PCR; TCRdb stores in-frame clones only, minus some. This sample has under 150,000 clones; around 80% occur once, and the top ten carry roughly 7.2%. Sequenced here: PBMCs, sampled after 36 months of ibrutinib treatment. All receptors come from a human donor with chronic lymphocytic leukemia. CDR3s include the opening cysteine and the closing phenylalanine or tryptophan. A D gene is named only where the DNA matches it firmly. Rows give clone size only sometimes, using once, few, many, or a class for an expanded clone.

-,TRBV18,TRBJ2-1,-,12,CASSRAYNEQFF,TGTGCCAGCTCCCGCGCCTACAATGAGCAGTTCTTC
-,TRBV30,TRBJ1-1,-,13,CAWSHQGYTEAFF,TGTGCCTGGAGTCACCAGGGGTACACTGAAGCTTTCTTT
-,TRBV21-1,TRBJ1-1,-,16,CASSNFPGPWGTEAFF,TGTGCCAGCAGCAATTTCCCGGGACCCTGGGGGACTGAAGCTTTCTTT
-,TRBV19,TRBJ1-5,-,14,CASNTVPGNQPQHF,TGTGCCAGTAATACCGTCCCAGGCAATCAGCCCCAGCATTTT
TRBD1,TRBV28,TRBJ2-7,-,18,CASSLWQGVFGTSYEQYF,TGTGCCAGCAGTTTATGGCAGGGGGTTTTCGGGACCTCCTACGAGCAGTACTTC
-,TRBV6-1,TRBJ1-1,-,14,CASKVEAAGTEAFF,TGTGCCAGCAAAGTGGAGGCGGCGGGCACTGAAGCTTTCTTT
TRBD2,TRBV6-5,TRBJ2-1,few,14,CASSTGLAGGEQFF,TGTGCCAGCAGTACCGGACTAGCGGGAGGTGAGCAGTTCTTC
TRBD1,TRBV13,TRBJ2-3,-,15,CASSLRTGRADTQYF,TGTGCCAGCAGCCTCCGGACAGGCAGGGCAGATACGCAGTATTTT
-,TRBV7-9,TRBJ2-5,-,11,CASSSGETQYF,TGTGCCAGCAGCTCAGGGGAGACCCAGTACTTC
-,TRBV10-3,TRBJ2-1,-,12,CAISENDNEQFF,TGTGCCATCAGTGAAAACGACAATGAGCAGTTCTTC
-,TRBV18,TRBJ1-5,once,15,CASSPGGPAHQPQHF,TGTGCCAGCTCACCAGGGGGGCCGGCGCATCAGCCCCAGCATTTT
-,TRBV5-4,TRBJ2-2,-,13,CASSLDRTGELFF,TGTGCCAGCAGCTTAGACAGGACCGGGGAGCTGTTTTTT
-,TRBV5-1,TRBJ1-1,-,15,CASSPLGQGGTEAFF,TGCGCCAGCAGCCCACTAGGACAAGGAGGGACTGAAGCTTTCTTT
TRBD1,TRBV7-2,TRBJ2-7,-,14,CASSLDSGGYEQYF,TGTGCCAGCAGCTTAGATTCAGGGGGTTACGAGCAGTACTTC
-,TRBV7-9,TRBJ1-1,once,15,CASSLEAWGNTEAFF,TGTGCCAGCAGCTTAGAGGCTTGGGGGAACACTGAAGCTTTCTTT
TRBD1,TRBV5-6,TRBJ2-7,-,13,CASVDRGYDEQYF,TGTGCCAGCGTGGACAGGGGGTACGACGAGCAGTACTTC
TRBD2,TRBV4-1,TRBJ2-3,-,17,CASSQDGTSGITDTQYF,TGCGCCAGCAGCCAAGACGGGACTAGCGGGATCACAGATACGCAGTATTTT